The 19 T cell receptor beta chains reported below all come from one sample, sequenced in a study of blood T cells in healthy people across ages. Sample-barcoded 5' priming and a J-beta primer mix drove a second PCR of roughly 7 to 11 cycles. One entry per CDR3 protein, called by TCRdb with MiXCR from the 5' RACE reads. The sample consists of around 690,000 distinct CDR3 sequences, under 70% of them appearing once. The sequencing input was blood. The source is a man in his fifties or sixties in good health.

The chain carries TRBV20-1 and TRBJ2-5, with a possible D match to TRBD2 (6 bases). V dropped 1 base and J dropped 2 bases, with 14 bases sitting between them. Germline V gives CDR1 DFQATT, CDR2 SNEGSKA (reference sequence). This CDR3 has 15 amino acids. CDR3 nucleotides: TGCAGTGCTAGAGGTCTAGCGTCCCTACAAGAGACCCAGTACTTC. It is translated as CSARGLASLQETQYF.

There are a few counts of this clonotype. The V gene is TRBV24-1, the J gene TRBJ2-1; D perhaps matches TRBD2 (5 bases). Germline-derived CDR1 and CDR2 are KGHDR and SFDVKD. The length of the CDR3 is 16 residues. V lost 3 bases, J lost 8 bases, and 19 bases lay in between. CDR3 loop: CATSDPDGNKRDEQFF. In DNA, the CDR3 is TGTGCCACCAGTGATCCGGACGGGAACAAGAGGGATGAGCAGTTCTTC.

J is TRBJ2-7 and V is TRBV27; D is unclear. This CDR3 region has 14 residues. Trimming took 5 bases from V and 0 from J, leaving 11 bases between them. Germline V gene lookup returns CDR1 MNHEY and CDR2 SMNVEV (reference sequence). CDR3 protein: CASSPRVSSYEQYF. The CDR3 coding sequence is TGTGCCAGCAGTCCCCGGGTCAGCTCCTACGAGCAGTACTTC.

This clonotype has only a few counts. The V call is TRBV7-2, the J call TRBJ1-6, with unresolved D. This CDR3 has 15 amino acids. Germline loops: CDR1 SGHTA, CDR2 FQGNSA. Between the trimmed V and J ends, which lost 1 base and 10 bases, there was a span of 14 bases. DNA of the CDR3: TGTGCCAGCAGCTTAGTTGCGGTCCACAACTCACCCCTCCACTTT. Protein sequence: CASSLVAVHNSPLHF.

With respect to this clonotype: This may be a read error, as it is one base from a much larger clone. The CDR3 loop is CASSWPGYEQYF. CDR3 coding DNA: TGTGCCAGCAGTTGGCCAGGCTACGAGCAGTACTTC. The V gene is TRBV12-3 or TRBV12-4, the J gene TRBJ2-7, with D unclear. The CDR3 runs to 12 residues. V lost 4 bases, J lost 3 bases, and 7 bases lay in between.

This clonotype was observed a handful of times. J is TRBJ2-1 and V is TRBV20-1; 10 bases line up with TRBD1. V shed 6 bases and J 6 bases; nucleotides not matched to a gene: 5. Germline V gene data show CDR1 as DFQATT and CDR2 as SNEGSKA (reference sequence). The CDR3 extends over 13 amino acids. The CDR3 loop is CSAPGQGSNEQFF. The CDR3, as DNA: TGCAGTGCCCCGGGACAGGGGTCCAATGAGCAGTTCTTC.

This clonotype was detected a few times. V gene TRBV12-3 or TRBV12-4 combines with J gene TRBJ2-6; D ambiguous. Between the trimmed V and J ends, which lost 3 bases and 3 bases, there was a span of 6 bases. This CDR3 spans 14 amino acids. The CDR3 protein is CASSFRGGANVLTF. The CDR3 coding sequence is TGTGCCAGCAGTTTCCGTGGTGGGGCCAACGTCCTGACTTTC.

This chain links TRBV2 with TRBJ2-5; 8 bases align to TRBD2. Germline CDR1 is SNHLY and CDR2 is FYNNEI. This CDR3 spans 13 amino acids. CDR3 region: CASGGDVGETQYF. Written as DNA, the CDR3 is TGTGCTTCGGGGGGGGATGTTGGAGAGACCCAGTACTTC.

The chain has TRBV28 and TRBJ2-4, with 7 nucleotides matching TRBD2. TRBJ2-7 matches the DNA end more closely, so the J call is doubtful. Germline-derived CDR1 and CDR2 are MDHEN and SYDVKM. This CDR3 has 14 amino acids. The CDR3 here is CASSSPLGRDEQYF. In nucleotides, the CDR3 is TGTGCCAGCAGTTCCCCGCTGGGGAGGGACGAGCAGTACTTC.

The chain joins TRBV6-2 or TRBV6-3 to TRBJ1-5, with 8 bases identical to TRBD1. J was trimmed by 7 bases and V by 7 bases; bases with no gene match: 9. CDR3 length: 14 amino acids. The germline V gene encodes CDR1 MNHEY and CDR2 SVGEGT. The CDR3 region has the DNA TGTGCCAGCAAGTCAGGGGGCGCGGAACAGCCCCAGCATTTT. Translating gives CASKSGGAEQPQHF.

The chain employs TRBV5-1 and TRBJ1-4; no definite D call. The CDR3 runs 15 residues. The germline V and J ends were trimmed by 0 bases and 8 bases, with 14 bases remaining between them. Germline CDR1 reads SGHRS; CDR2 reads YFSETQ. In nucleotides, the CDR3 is TGCGCCAGCAGCTTGGATGGGAAGCCGACGGAAAAACTGTTTTTT. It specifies CASSLDGKPTEKLFF.

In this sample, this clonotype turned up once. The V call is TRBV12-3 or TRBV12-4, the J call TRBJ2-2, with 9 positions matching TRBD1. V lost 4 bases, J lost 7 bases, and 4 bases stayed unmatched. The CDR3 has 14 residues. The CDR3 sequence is CASSWTGEDGELFF. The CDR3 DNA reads TGTGCCAGCAGTTGGACAGGGGAGGACGGGGAGCTGTTTTTT.

CDR3 nucleotide sequence: TGTGCCAGCAGTTCCCCGGGACAGGGGGTAGTCTACTCCTACAATGAGCAGTACTTC. This codes for CASSSPGQGVVYSYNEQYF. V usage is TRBV6-2 or TRBV6-3 and J usage is TRBJ2-1; 11 positions agree with TRBD1. Matching the DNA end better, TRBJ2-7 makes the J call doubtful. Germline CDR1 reads MNHEY; CDR2 reads SVGEGT. The CDR3 loop spans 19 amino acids.

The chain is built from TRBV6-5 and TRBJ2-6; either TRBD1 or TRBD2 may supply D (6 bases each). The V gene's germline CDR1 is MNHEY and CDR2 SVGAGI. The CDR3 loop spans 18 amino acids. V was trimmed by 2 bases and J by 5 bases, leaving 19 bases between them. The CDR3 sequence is CASSYGSGADYRANVLTF. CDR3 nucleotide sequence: TGTGCCAGCAGTTACGGGTCAGGGGCGGACTATCGGGCCAACGTCCTGACTTTC.

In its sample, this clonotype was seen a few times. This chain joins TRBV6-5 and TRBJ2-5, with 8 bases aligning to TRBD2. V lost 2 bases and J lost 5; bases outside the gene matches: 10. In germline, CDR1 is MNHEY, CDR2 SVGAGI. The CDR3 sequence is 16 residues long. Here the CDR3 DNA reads TGTGCCAGCAGTTACCGTTCCGGGGGGGCCGGTGAGACCCAGTACTTC. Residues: CASSYRSGGAGETQYF.

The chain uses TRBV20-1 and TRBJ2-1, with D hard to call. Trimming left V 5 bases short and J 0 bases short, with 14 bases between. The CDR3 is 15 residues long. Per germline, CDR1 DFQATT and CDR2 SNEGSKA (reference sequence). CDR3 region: CSALLWASSYNEQFF. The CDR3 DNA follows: TGCAGTGCTCTACTATGGGCCAGCTCCTACAATGAGCAGTTCTTC.

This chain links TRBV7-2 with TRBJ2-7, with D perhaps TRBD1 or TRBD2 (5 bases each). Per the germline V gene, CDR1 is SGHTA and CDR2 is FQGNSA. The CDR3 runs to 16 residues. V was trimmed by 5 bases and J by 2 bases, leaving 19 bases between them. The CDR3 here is CASSRSFGAPPYEQYF. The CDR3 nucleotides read TGTGCCAGCAGCCGATCCTTCGGGGCACCCCCCTACGAGCAGTACTTC.

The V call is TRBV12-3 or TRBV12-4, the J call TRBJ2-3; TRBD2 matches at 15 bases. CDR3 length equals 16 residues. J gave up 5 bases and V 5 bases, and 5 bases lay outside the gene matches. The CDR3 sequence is CASSQGLAGGLDTQYF. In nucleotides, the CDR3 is TGTGCCAGCAGTCAGGGACTAGCGGGGGGTCTAGATACGCAGTATTTT.

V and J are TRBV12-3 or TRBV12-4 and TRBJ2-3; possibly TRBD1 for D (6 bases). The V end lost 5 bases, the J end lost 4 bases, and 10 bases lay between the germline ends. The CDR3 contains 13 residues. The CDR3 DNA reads TGTGCCAGCAGTCGCCGACAGGCAGATACGCAGTATTTT. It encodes CASSRRQADTQYF.